These 5 T cell receptor beta chains were sequenced from one sample in a study of OX40 agonist ivuxolimab in advanced cancers. Receptor libraries were prepared by the immunoSEQ multiplex PCR assay. Here the immuneACCESS table is served through TCRdb, limited to in-frame sequences with V and J called. Missing clones are a known gap in these copies; in checked studies unresolved V genes cover under half, and the rest lacks a known reason. Present in this sample are roughly 72,000 clones, roughly 87% of which were seen just once. The ten largest make up 10% to 12% of the sample. Sequencing used CD4+ or CD8+ T cells sorted from blood, obtained in a trial of the OX40 agonist ivuxolimab. Receptors were obtained from an adult with an advanced solid tumor such as melanoma, head and neck, liver or kidney cancer.

The chain couples TRBV19 to TRBJ1-5, with unresolved D. The CDR3 extends over 16 amino acids. Germline V lookup: CDR1 LNHDA, CDR2 SQIVND (reference sequence). V lost 6 bases and J 5 bases, leaving 20 bases between the germline ends. The CDR3 sequence: CASSQTGGRVYQPQHF. In DNA form, the CDR3 reads TGTGCCAGTAGCCAAACTGGCGGGCGAGTCTATCAGCCCCAGCATTTT.

This chain uses TRBV6-1 with TRBJ2-1; D not certain. Germline V lookup: CDR1 MNHNS, CDR2 SASEGT. The CDR3 consists of 15 residues. The V end was cut by 2 bases, the J end by 0 bases, with 8 bases between. The CDR3 protein is CASSEYHSSYNEQFF. CDR3 sequence (DNA): TGTGCCAGCAGTGAATACCATAGCTCCTACAATGAGCAGTTCTTC.

The V and J genes are TRBV6-5 and TRBJ1-4, with TRBD1 as a possible D gene (6 bases). V was cut by 8 bases and J by 6 bases, with 10 bases left in between. The CDR3 length is 12 residues. CDR1 and CDR2 from the germline V gene are MNHEY and SVGAGI. CDR3 coding DNA: TGTGCCAGCCGGGACACCTATGAAAAACTGTTTTTT. Its translation is CASRDTYEKLFF.

This clone was observed a single time. The chain links TRBV19 to TRBJ2-7; D unresolved. Per germline, CDR1 LNHDA and CDR2 SQIVND (reference sequence). Trimming cost V 4 bases and J 3 bases, with 10 bases left between them. This CDR3 is 13 amino acids long. CDR3 in DNA: TGTGCCAGTAGTAGTCAGACTTTCTACGAGCAGTACTTC. This translates into CASSSQTFYEQYF.

The chain links TRBV6-1 to TRBJ2-5, with 9 bases fitting TRBD2. CDR3 length: 15 residues. Losses at the gene ends were 6 bases for V and 5 bases for J; bases not matched to a gene: 10. Germline loops: CDR1 MNHNS, CDR2 SASEGT. CDR3 coding DNA: TGTGCCAGCAGGAGGGGTAGCGGGAGATTGGAGACCCAGTACTTC. Residues: CASRRGSGRLETQYF.